The T cell receptor beta chain under discussion was sequenced for a study of monozygotic twins with inflammatory bowel disease. Each CDR3 protein gets one entry in TCRdb, which reprocessed the 5' RACE reads and gives no DNA. The listing records approximately 160,000 distinct CDR3 sequences. Sequencing input: blood. This TCR was sampled from a human donor with ulcerative colitis or Crohn's disease, or a healthy co-twin of an affected twin (not recorded which).

Here the CDR3 reads CASSQDFDSIAKNIQYF. The chain is built from TRBV14 and TRBJ2-4; TCRdb's D gene call, TRBD1, goes unchecked for lack of DNA. CDR3 size: 17 residues. Looked up from germline, CDR1 is SGHDN and CDR2 is FVKESK.